A selection of T cell receptor beta chains follows, all from one sample in a study of cytomegalovirus exposure and HLA in healthy donors. Using immunoSEQ multiplex PCR, the repertoire was profiled, and TCRdb retains in-frame clones only, with some absent. The table lists around 190,000 clones, less than 85% of them singletons. Input material: PBMCs. These TCRs come from a man aged 40-49 years in good health and CMV-seronegative. The CDR3 runs from the conserved cysteine through the conserved F or W.

length	J	V	CDR3
15	TRBJ2-1	TRBV19	CASRAGTSSYNEQFF
14	TRBJ1-2	TRBV5-1	CASSLGQGTGGYTF
15	TRBJ2-6	TRBV5-8	CASSFWLSGANVLTF
16	TRBJ2-2	TRBV21-1	CASSKPGQGASGELFF
13	.	TRBV11-3	CASKEYQSYEQYF
14	TRBJ2-5	TRBV27	CASSRTGGVETQYF
13	TRBJ1-5	TRBV5-8	CASSLRRNQPQHF
13	TRBJ1-3	TRBV29-1	CSVVGAGANTIYF
13	TRBJ1-2	TRBV19	CASSILTHYGYTF
14	TRBJ1-1	TRBV6-1	CASSTLADNTEAFF
16	TRBJ1-6	TRBV5-1	CASSFGDRRDNSPLHF
15	TRBJ2-1	TRBV7-7	CASSPGLAGVGEQFF
17	TRBJ2-3	TRBV27	CASSLFGVSVGANTQYF